A selection of T cell receptor beta chains follows, all from one sample in a study of T cells after yellow fever vaccination. Each CDR3 protein gets one entry after TCRdb re-called the 5' RACE reads with MiXCR. This sample has more than 350,000 distinct CDR3 sequences, with approximately 10% found just once. Sequencing used PBMCs, obtained on the day of the first yellow fever vaccination. Receptors originate from a young man who received the YFV17D yellow fever vaccine. CDR3s include the opening cysteine and the closing phenylalanine or tryptophan. Each record gives: D gene, J gene, clone size, V gene, CDR3 protein, CDR3 DNA. A D gene is named only where the DNA matches it firmly. The listing skips clone size in some rows; elsewhere it reads once, few, many or a size class.

>.|TRBJ1-6|few|TRBV4-2
CASSPGGYLTLSYNSPLHF
TGTGCCAGCAGCCCCGGGGGGTATCTGACCCTCTCCTATAATTCACCCCTCCACTTT
>TRBD1|TRBJ1-5|few|TRBV15
CATSRDPGTGHDAPQHF
TGTGCCACCAGCAGAGATCCCGGGACAGGGCACGATGCGCCCCAGCATTTT
>TRBD1|TRBJ1-2|.|TRBV3-1
CASSQQRTGVTYGYTF
TGTGCCAGCAGCCAGCAGCGGACAGGGGTCACCTATGGCTACACCTTC
>.|TRBJ2-2|few|TRBV3-1
CASSQVVSTNTGELFF
TGTGCCAGCAGCCAAGTCGTCAGTACAAACACCGGGGAGCTGTTTTTT
>TRBD2|TRBJ2-2|few|TRBV30
CAWSVSPGLAGDTGELFF
TGTGCCTGGAGTGTATCACCCGGGCTAGCGGGGGACACCGGGGAGCTGTTTTTT
>.|TRBJ1-2|.|TRBV7-9
CASSPEREGYTF
TGTGCCAGCAGTCCCGAAAGGGAGGGCTACACCTTC
>TRBD2|TRBJ2-3|.|TRBV6-1
CASSRPGTSGRYTQYF
TGTGCCAGCAGCAGACCGGGGACTAGCGGTCGATATACGCAGTATTTT
>.|TRBJ1-5|few|TRBV5-1
CASSPRDRNQPQHF
TGCGCCAGCAGCCCTCGGGACCGAAATCAGCCCCAGCATTTT
>.|TRBJ1-1|.|TRBV7-3
CASSLKPRAGRTEAFF
TGTGCCAGCAGCTTAAAGCCCCGGGCCGGACGGACTGAAGCTTTCTTT
>.|TRBJ2-1|.|TRBV6-5
CASSYYFSGFDEQFF
TGTGCCAGCAGTTACTATTTCTCGGGTTTCGATGAGCAGTTCTTC
>TRBD1|TRBJ1-5|few|TRBV7-2
CASSSGQAFNQPQHF
TGTGCCAGCAGCTCGGGACAGGCCTTCAATCAGCCCCAGCATTTT
>TRBD1|TRBJ1-2|.|TRBV24-1
CATSDLQGQGYGYTF
TGTGCCACCAGTGACTTACAGGGACAGGGTTATGGCTACACCTTC
>.|TRBJ2-1|few|TRBV3-1
CASSQRNSYNEQFF
TGTGCCAGCAGCCAAAGGAACAGTTACAATGAGCAGTTCTTC
>TRBD2|TRBJ2-5|few|TRBV6-1
CASSLRLAGAQETQYF
TGTGCCAGCAGTCTCCGACTAGCGGGGGCCCAAGAGACCCAGTACTTC
>.|TRBJ2-7|.|TRBV18
CASSPRTVNSYEQYF
TGTGCCAGCTCACCTCGGACAGTGAACTCCTACGAGCAGTACTTC
>TRBD2|TRBJ2-7|few|TRBV6-2/TRBV6-3
CASTWTSGGNEQYF
TGTGCCAGCACCTGGACTAGCGGGGGAAACGAGCAGTACTTC